Below are 28 T cell receptor beta chains sequenced from a single sample in a study of blood T cell repertoires in COVID-19. Produced via immunoSEQ multiplex PCR; TCRdb's table is partial and in-frame only. The sample includes roughly 150,000 clones, more than 75% seen only once; the top ten take approximately 2.1%. Sequences were obtained from peripheral blood. Receptor source: a man aged 50-59 years who had recovered from COVID-19.

This chain uses TRBV5-3 with TRBJ1-2; 8 positions match TRBD1. TRBV5-3 counts as an open reading frame of uncertain function. CDR3 length: 16 residues. J gave up 3 bases and V 4 bases, and 11 bases lay outside the gene matches. Written as DNA, the CDR3 is TGTGCCAGAAGCGGATGGGGGACAGGCGGGGACTATGGCTACACCTTC. Translation gives CARSGWGTGGDYGYTF.

The chain joins TRBV30 to TRBJ2-3, with TRBD2 matching 7 bases. CDR3 length: 15 amino acids. Trimming took 4 bases from V and 5 from J; bases not matched to a gene: 12. Germline CDR1 is GTSNPN and CDR2 is SVGIG (reference sequence). This CDR3 is CAWTVSGQRGDTQYF. In nucleotides, the CDR3 is TGTGCCTGGACCGTATCCGGTCAGCGGGGAGATACGCAGTATTTT.

V usage is TRBV6-2 or TRBV6-3 and J usage is TRBJ2-1; 13 nucleotides align to TRBD2. After removal of 0 bases from V and 11 bases from J, the junction contained 7 bases not matched to a gene. CDR1 is MNHEY, CDR2 SVGEGT, per germline. The CDR3 loop spans 16 amino acids. The CDR3 region has the DNA TGTGCCAGCAGTTACTCGGGGCAGGGACTAGCGGGAAAGCAGTTCTTC. Protein: CASSYSGQGLAGKQFF.

This chain links TRBV20-1 with TRBJ2-3; D is possibly TRBD1 (5 bases). This CDR3 comprises 12 residues. Per germline, CDR1 DFQATT and CDR2 SNEGSKA (reference sequence). V lost 3 bases, J lost 3 bases, and 7 bases lay in between. CDR3 in amino acids: CSASQGTDTQYF. CDR3 bases: TGCAGTGCTAGTCAGGGAACAGATACGCAGTATTTT.

The rearrangement joins TRBV28 to TRBJ1-4; D gene uncertain. Trimming left V 6 bases short and J 14 bases short, with 16 bases between. Germline CDR1 reads MDHEN; CDR2 reads SYDVKM. CDR3 length: 12 amino acids. This chain's CDR3 is CASSRLEARLFF. The CDR3 bases are TGTGCCAGCAGCCGGCTGGAGGCTAGGCTGTTTTTT.

This clone was counted a single time. This chain uses TRBV7-8 with TRBJ2-7; 10 bases fit TRBD1. The CDR3 is made up of 14 amino acids. After removal of 1 base from V and 5 bases from J, the junction contained 2 bases not matched to a gene. In germline, CDR1 is SGHVS, CDR2 FQNEAQ. CDR3: CASSLDGTGDEQYF. The CDR3 coding sequence is TGTGCCAGCAGCTTAGACGGGACAGGGGACGAGCAGTACTTC.

This chain links TRBV28 with TRBJ1-2; no reliable D call. CDR1 and CDR2 (germline): MDHEN, SYDVKM. Trimming removed 4 bases at V and 8 bases at J, with 17 bases between. The CDR3 is 14 residues long. CDR3 DNA sequence: TGTGCCAGCAGTTCCTCAGCGGCAGCAGAAGGCTACACCTTC. Its translation: CASSSSAAAEGYTF.

The V gene is TRBV18, the J gene TRBJ2-5; the match to TRBD1 covers 8 bases. V trimming: 4 bases; J trimming: 5 bases; junction bases outside the gene matches: 9. Germline V gene lookup returns CDR1 KGHSH and CDR2 LQKENI. CDR3 length: 15 residues. The CDR3 protein is CASSRPTGVRETQYF. The CDR3 nucleotides are TGTGCCAGCTCACGACCGACAGGGGTCCGGGAGACCCAGTACTTC. The full variable domain, completed using reference TRBV18 and TRBJ2-5, is NAGVMQNPRHLVRRRGQEARLRCSPMKGHSHVYWYRQLPEEGLKFMVYLQKENIIDESGMPKERFSAEFPKEGPSILRIQQVVRGDSAAYFCASSRPTGVRETQYFGPGTRLLVL.

A single count supports this clone. V gene TRBV15 combines with J gene TRBJ1-2, with 10 bases matching TRBD1. In germline, CDR1 is LNHNV, CDR2 YYDKDF (reference sequence). Trimming took 1 base from V and 4 from J; bases not matched to a gene: 12. The CDR3 consists of 18 residues. DNA for the CDR3: TGTGCCACCAGCAGAGCCTTTTCAACGGGACAGGGGACCTATGGCTACACCTTC. Amino acids: CATSRAFSTGQGTYGYTF.

This clone was detected only a few times. The chain couples TRBV2 to TRBJ1-3; 8 bases map to TRBD1. Germline values: CDR1 SNHLY, CDR2 FYNNEI. The CDR3 consists of 14 residues. The ends lost 6 bases at V and 4 bases at J; junction bases unmatched: 5. The CDR3 protein is CASRSRGPGNTIYF. In DNA form, the CDR3 reads TGTGCCAGCAGGTCCAGGGGGCCCGGAAACACCATATATTTT. Looking up the rest from reference TRBV2 and TRBJ1-3 gives the full variable domain: EPEVTQTPSHQVTQMGQEVILRCVPISNHLYFYWYRQILGQKVEFLVSFYNNEISEKSEIFDDQFSVERPDGSNFTLKIRSTKLEDSAMYFCASRSRGPGNTIYFGEGSWLTVV.

The chain uses TRBV6-1 and TRBJ1-5, with 8 positions matching TRBD1. CDR3 length equals 14 residues. V was pared by 3 bases and J by 7 bases, with 5 bases of the junction left unmatched. Germline CDR1 is MNHNS and CDR2 is SASEGT. The CDR3 DNA sequence: TGTGCCAGCAGTGATGACAGGGGCGGACAGCCCCAGCATTTT. Translating it yields CASSDDRGGQPQHF.

The CDR3 DNA reads as TGTGCCAGCAGCTTGGAAAATCCGGTAAAACCCCTCCACTTT. It is translated as CASSLENPVKPLHF. The chain employs TRBV5-5 and TRBJ1-6; D unclear. The CDR3 is made up of 14 amino acids. Trimming took 0 bases from V and 12 from J, leaving 13 bases between them. CDR1 SGHKS and CDR2 YYEKEE come from the germline V gene (reference sequence).

This chain links TRBV5-1 with TRBJ1-1, with unresolved D. V was trimmed by 3 bases and J by 1 base, leaving 7 bases between them. Looked up from germline, CDR1 is SGHRS and CDR2 is YFSETQ. The CDR3 is made up of 13 amino acids. CDR3 protein: CASSSRENTEAFF. CDR3 nucleotide sequence: TGCGCCAGCAGCTCGAGAGAGAACACTGAAGCTTTCTTT.

This chain links TRBV29-1 with TRBJ2-2; D is possibly TRBD1 (6 bases). The V gene lost 0 bases and the J gene lost 3 bases, with 11 bases spanning the gap. This CDR3 is built from 15 residues. CDR1 and CDR2 (germline): SQVTM, ANQGSEA. The CDR3 region is CSVEDQGWYTGELFF. DNA of the CDR3: TGCAGCGTTGAAGATCAGGGGTGGTACACCGGGGAGCTGTTTTTT.

The rearrangement joins TRBV14 to TRBJ1-6, with D perhaps matching TRBD1 (6 bases). The germline V gene encodes CDR1 SGHDN and CDR2 FVKESK. The CDR3 consists of 19 residues. V lost 4 bases, J lost 0 bases, and 19 bases lay in between. CDR3 region: CASSPYRVRGSSYNSPLHF. CDR3 bases: TGTGCCAGCAGCCCATACAGGGTTCGAGGGAGCTCCTATAATTCACCCCTCCACTTT.

The chain uses TRBV5-4 and TRBJ2-1, with TRBD2 matching 13 bases. Losses at the gene ends were 4 bases for V and 8 bases for J; bases not matched to a gene: 12. The germline gives CDR1 SGHNT, CDR2 YYREEE (reference sequence). The CDR3 consists of 17 residues. Here the CDR3 reads CASSPGTSGTLIDEQFF. CDR3 nucleotides: TGTGCCAGCAGCCCCGGGACTAGCGGGACTTTAATCGATGAGCAGTTCTTC.

The V gene is TRBV6-5, the J gene TRBJ2-2; TRBD1 aligns across 9 bases. The CDR3 contains 15 residues. The trim removed 4 bases at V and 7 bases at J, leaving 7 bases unmatched. The germline CDR1 and CDR2 sequences are MNHEY and SVGAGI. CDR3 amino acids: CASSLTGGAGGELFF. CDR3 DNA: TGTGCCAGCAGTTTGACAGGGGGTGCCGGCGGGGAGCTGTTTTTT.

The chain couples TRBV3-1 (or the pseudogene TRBV3-2) to TRBJ2-1, with 10 nucleotides matching TRBD2. The CDR3 contains 16 residues. The J segment lost 3 bases and the V segment lost 0 bases, leaving 2 bases of the junction unmatched. CDR1 is LGHDT, CDR2 YNNKEL, per germline (reference sequence). The CDR3 is CASSQEVAGGYNEQFF. The CDR3 region has the DNA TGTGCCAGCAGCCAAGAGGTAGCGGGGGGCTACAATGAGCAGTTCTTC.

The chain carries TRBV10-3 and TRBJ1-2, with TRBD1 matching 8 bases. Germline lookup yields CDR1 ENHRY and CDR2 SYGVKD. The CDR3 spans 18 residues. Losses at the gene ends were 6 bases for V and 2 bases for J; bases not matched to a gene: 17. The CDR3 DNA reads as TGTGCCATCAGCTCCGTGGGACAGGCAACTCGAATCAACTATGGCTACACCTTC. Translated, it gives CAISSVGQATRINYGYTF.

V is TRBV19 and J is TRBJ2-2, with a possible D match to TRBD2 (7 bases). The CDR3 is 13 amino acids. CDR1 LNHDA and CDR2 SQIVND come from the germline V gene (reference sequence). The V gene lost 8 bases and the J gene lost 4 bases, with 11 bases spanning the gap. The CDR3 region is CASEGGLTGELFF. Written as DNA, the CDR3 is TGTGCCAGTGAGGGGGGGCTCACCGGGGAGCTGTTTTTT.

This clone was detected only a few times. This chain uses TRBV5-1 with TRBJ1-1, with a possible D match to TRBD1 (5 bases). CDR1 is SGHRS, CDR2 YFSETQ, per germline. This CDR3 has 13 residues. V lost 2 bases and J lost 1, with 6 bases in between. CDR3 sequence (DNA): TGCGCCAGCAGCTTCCAGGGGAACACTGAAGCTTTCTTT. Residues: CASSFQGNTEAFF.

In DNA form, the CDR3 reads TGTGCCACCGGGACAAAGAGCTCTGGAAACACCATATATTTT. It is translated as CATGTKSSGNTIYF. The chain employs TRBV10-3 and TRBJ1-3, with a tentative D call TRBD1 (6 bases). The V gene's germline CDR1 is ENHRY and CDR2 SYGVKD. Trimming shortened V by 10 bases and J by 0 bases, and 13 bases separated the two germline ends. The length of the CDR3 is 14 residues.

The chain has TRBV7-9 and TRBJ2-7; 7 bases are a match to TRBD1. The CDR3 has 15 residues. J was trimmed by 4 bases and V by 3 bases; bases with no gene match: 9. Germline V gene data show CDR1 as SEHNR and CDR2 as FQNEAQ (reference sequence). The CDR3 DNA is TGTGCCAGCAGCTTGGCCTCAACAGGGGCTTACGAGCAGTACTTC. Protein sequence: CASSLASTGAYEQYF.

The genes are TRBV28 and TRBJ2-1, with D perhaps matching TRBD1 (8 bases). There are 14 residues in the CDR3. The germline V gene encodes CDR1 MDHEN and CDR2 SYDVKM. V was shortened by 8 bases and J by 4 bases, with 15 bases between the two germline ends. As DNA, the CDR3 is TGTGCCAGCCGCGGACAGGGAGGGTACAATGAGCAGTTCTTC. Its translation is CASRGQGGYNEQFF.

The rearrangement links TRBV7-7 to TRBJ2-1; tentative D call: TRBD1 (5 bases). Between the trimmed V and J ends, which lost 1 base and 5 bases, there was a span of 9 bases. The CDR3 consists of 14 residues. The germline CDR1 and CDR2 sequences are SSHAT and FNYEAQ (reference sequence). DNA of the CDR3: TGTGCCAGCAGCTTAGGCAGGGCGGACAATGAGCAGTTCTTC. Its protein product is CASSLGRADNEQFF.

The chain has TRBV6-5 and TRBJ1-4, with a weak D call TRBD1 (5 bases). This CDR3 contains 15 residues. V was trimmed by 4 bases and J by 8 bases, leaving 17 bases between them. Germline V gives CDR1 MNHEY, CDR2 SVGAGI. This chain's CDR3 is CASSSPGRSGEKLFF. The CDR3 region has the DNA TGTGCCAGCAGTTCCCCGGGACGAAGCGGGGAAAAACTGTTTTTT.

V gene TRBV7-9 combines with J gene TRBJ1-4; 8 bases agree with TRBD1. This CDR3 is built from 16 residues. From germline, CDR1 is SEHNR and CDR2 FQNEAQ (reference sequence). J was trimmed by 2 bases and V by 5 bases; bases with no gene match: 7. The CDR3 reads CASSLRQGRTNEKLFF. In nucleotides, the CDR3 is TGTGCCAGCAGCCTACGACAGGGGCGCACTAATGAAAAACTGTTTTTT.

This sequence joins TRBV9 and TRBJ2-1, with no clear D. Trimming cost V 0 bases and J 0 bases, with 10 bases left between them. Germline lookup yields CDR1 SGDLS and CDR2 YYNGEE. CDR3 size: 16 residues. The DNA for the CDR3 is TGTGCCAGCAGCGTAGATTTGGCAGACTCCTACAATGAGCAGTTCTTC. Its protein is CASSVDLADSYNEQFF.